Shown below are 4 T cell receptor beta chains from a single sample sequenced in a study of cytomegalovirus exposure and HLA in healthy donors. Using immunoSEQ multiplex PCR, the repertoire was profiled, and TCRdb retains in-frame clones only, with some absent. The table records some 78,000 clones, less than 96% of them present only once. The specimen was PBMCs. Receptors originate from a young man in good health and CMV-seropositive.

The V and J genes are TRBV9 and TRBJ2-7, with 9 nucleotides matching TRBD1. This CDR3 spans 15 amino acids. Looked up from germline, CDR1 is SGDLS and CDR2 is YYNGEE. Germline trimming cut 2 bases from V and 5 bases from J; bases unmatched to any gene: 8. The CDR3 nucleotides read TGTGCCAGCAGCGTTACAGGGGGCGTTTTCGACGAGCAGTACTTC. It encodes CASSVTGGVFDEQYF. Looking up the rest from reference TRBV9 and TRBJ2-7 gives the full variable domain: DSGVTQTPKHLITATGQRVTLRCSPRSGDLSVYWYQQSLDQGLQFLIQYYNGEERAKGNILERFSAQQFPDLHSELNLSSLELGDSALYFCASSVTGGVFDEQYFGPGTRLTVT.

The genes are TRBV9 and TRBJ2-2; 7 bases fit TRBD2. The V gene end was trimmed by 0 bases and the J gene end by 6 bases; junction bases not matched to a gene: 2. Germline lookup yields CDR1 SGDLS and CDR2 YYNGEE. The CDR3 sequence is 14 residues long. The CDR3 DNA sequence: TGTGCCAGCAGCGTAGCGGGAGGTCCCGGGGAGCTGTTTTTT. It codes for CASSVAGGPGELFF. The complete variable domain, with remaining parts taken from reference TRBV9 and TRBJ2-2, reads DSGVTQTPKHLITATGQRVTLRCSPRSGDLSVYWYQQSLDQGLQFLIQYYNGEERAKGNILERFSAQQFPDLHSELNLSSLELGDSALYFCASSVAGGPGELFFGEGSRLTVL.

This CDR3 is CASSNSYEQYF. CDR3 coding DNA: TGTGCCAGCTCAAATAGTTACGAGCAGTACTTC. This chain uses TRBV2 with TRBJ2-7; D not resolved. Trimming stripped 8 bases from V and 4 bases from J, with 9 bases between. This CDR3 has 11 amino acids. Looked up from germline, CDR1 is SNHLY and CDR2 is FYNNEI.

The J gene is TRBJ2-1, the V gene TRBV5-1, with TRBD2 matching over 8 bases. CDR3 length: 15 residues. Germline loops: CDR1 SGHRS, CDR2 YFSETQ. Trimming at V came to 4 bases and at J to 7 bases, leaving 10 bases not matched to a gene. The CDR3: CASSPTAGERNEQFF. CDR3 sequence (DNA): TGCGCCAGCAGCCCAACAGCGGGAGAACGGAATGAGCAGTTCTTC. Full variable domain (missing parts from reference TRBV5-1 and TRBJ2-1): KAGVTQTPRYLIKTRGQQVTLSCSPISGHRSVSWYQQTPGQGLQFLFEYFSETQRNKGNFPGRFSGRQFSNSRSEMNVSTLELGDSALYLCASSPTAGERNEQFFGPGTRLTVL.